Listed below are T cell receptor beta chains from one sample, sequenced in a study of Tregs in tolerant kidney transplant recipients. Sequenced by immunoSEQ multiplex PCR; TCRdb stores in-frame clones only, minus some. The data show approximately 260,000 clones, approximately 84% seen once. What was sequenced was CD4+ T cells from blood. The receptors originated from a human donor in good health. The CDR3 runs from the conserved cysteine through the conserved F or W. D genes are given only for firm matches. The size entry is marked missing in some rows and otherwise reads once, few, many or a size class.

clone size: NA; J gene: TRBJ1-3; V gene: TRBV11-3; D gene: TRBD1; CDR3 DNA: TGTGCCAGCAGCCCTCAGACAGGGGCTGGAAACACCATATATTTT; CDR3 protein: CASSPQTGAGNTIYF
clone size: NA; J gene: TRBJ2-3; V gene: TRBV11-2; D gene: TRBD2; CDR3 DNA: TGTGCCAGCAGCTTAAGAAGCGGGAGTACCACAGATACGCAGTATTTT; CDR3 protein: CASSLRSGSTTDTQYF
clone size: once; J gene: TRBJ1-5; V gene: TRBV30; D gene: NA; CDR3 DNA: TGTGCCTGGGGGGCAGGGGCCCTTAGCAATCAGCCCCAGCATTTT; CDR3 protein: CAWGAGALSNQPQHF
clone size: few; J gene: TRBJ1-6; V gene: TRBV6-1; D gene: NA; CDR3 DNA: TGTGCCAGCAGCCAGACCGTATATAATTCACCCCTCCACTTT; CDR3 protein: CASSQTVYNSPLHF
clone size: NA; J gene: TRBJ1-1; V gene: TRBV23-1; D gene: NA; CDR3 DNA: TGCGCCAGCAGTCAATCGTTGAACACTGAAGCTTTCTTT; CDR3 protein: CASSQSLNTEAFF
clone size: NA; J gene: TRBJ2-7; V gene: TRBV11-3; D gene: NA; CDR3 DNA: TGTGCCAGCAGCGTCGGGCCCCGGCAAGAGCAGTACTTC; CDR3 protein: CASSVGPRQEQYF
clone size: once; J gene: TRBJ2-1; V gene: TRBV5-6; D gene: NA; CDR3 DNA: TGTGCCAGCAGCCCAAGGGGGGCTACTTACAATGAGCAGTTCTTC; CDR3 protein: CASSPRGATYNEQFF
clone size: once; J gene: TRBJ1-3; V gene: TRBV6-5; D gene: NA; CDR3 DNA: TGTGCCAGCAGTTACGACAGCTCTGGAAACACCATATATTTT; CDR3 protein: CASSYDSSGNTIYF
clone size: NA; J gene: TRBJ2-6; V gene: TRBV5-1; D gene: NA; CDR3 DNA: TGCGCCAGCAGCTTGACTACCTCTGGGGCCAACGTCCTGACTTTC; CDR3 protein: CASSLTTSGANVLTF
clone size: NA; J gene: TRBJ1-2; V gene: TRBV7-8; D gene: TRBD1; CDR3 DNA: TGTGCCAGCAGCGGCCGGACAGGAGGTGGCTACACCTTC; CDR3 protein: CASSGRTGGGYTF
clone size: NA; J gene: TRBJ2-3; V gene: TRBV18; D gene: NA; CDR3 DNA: TGTGCCAGCTCACCAATAGTCGGGGCCACAGATACGCAGTATTTT; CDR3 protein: CASSPIVGATDTQYF
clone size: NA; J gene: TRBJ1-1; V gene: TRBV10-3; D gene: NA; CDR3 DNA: TGTGCCATCAGTGAAGGGACAAAACCTTTCATGAACACTGAAGCTTTCTTT; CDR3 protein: CAISEGTKPFMNTEAFF
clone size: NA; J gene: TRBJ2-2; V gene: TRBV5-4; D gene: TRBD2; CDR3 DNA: TGTGCCAGCAGCCCTATGACTAGCGGAGTCACCGGGGAGCTGTTTTTT; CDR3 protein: CASSPMTSGVTGELFF
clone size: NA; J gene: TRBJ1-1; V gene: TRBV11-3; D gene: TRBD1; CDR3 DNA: TGTGCCAGCAGCCCCAGGACAGGGTCGAACACTGAAGCTTTCTTT; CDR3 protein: CASSPRTGSNTEAFF
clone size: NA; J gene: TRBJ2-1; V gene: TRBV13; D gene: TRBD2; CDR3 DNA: TGTGCCAGCAGCCGCTCGAGACTAGCCCGTTACAATGAGCAGTTCTTC; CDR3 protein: CASSRSRLARYNEQFF
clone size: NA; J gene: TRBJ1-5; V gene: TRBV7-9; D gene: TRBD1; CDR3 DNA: TGTGCCAGCAGCTTAGGGACAGGGGAGGTTTCGGGCAATCAGCCCCAGCATTTT; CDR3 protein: CASSLGTGEVSGNQPQHF
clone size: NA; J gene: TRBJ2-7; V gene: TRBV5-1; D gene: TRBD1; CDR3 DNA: TGCGCCAGCAGCTTGTTAGGACAGGGCTCCTACGAGCAGTACTTC; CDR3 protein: CASSLLGQGSYEQYF
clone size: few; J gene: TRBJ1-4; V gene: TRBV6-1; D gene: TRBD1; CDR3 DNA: TGTGCCAGCAGTGAAGTAACAGGGGGTAATGAAAAACTGTTTTTT; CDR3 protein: CASSEVTGGNEKLFF
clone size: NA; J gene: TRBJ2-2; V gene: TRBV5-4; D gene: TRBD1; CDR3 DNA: TGTGCCAGCAGCCCCGGGACAGGGGTCACCGGGGAGCTGTTTTTT; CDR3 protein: CASSPGTGVTGELFF
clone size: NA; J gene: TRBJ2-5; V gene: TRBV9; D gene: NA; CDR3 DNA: TGTGCCAGCAGCGCCGGCACAGGGAGAGAGACCCAGTACTTC; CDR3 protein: CASSAGTGRETQYF
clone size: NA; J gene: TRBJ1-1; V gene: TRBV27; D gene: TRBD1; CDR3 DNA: TGTGCCAGCAGTTCCCTCACAAGGGGGCTGATGAACACTGAAGCTTTCTTT; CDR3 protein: CASSSLTRGLMNTEAFF
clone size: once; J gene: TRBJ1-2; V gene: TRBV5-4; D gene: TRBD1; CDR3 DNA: TGTGCCAGCAGCTTCACAGGACAGGCTGGCTACACCTTC; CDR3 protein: CASSFTGQAGYTF
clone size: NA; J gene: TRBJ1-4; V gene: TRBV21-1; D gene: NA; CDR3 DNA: TGTGCCAGCAGCATTGAAGGGGTTCGGGCAACTAATGAAAAACTGTTTTTT; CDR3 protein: CASSIEGVRATNEKLFF
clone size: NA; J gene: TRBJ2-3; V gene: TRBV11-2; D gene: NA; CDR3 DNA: TGTGCCAGCAGCTTAGATTACACAGATACGCAGTATTTT; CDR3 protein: CASSLDYTDTQYF
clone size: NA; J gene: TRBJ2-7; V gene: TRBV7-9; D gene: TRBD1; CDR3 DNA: TGTGCCAGCAGCTTAGTTCATCGGAACAGGGGGCAAAGGTACGAGCAGTACTTC; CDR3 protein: CASSLVHRNRGQRYEQYF
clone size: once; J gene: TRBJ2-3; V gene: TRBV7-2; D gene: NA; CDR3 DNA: TGTGCCAGCAGCTTAGCCCCAGATACGCAGTATTTT; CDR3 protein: CASSLAPDTQYF
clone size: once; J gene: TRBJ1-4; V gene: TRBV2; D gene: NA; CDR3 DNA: TGTGCCAGCAGTGACCCGCGAGGGTCTGAAAAACTGTTTTTT; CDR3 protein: CASSDPRGSEKLFF
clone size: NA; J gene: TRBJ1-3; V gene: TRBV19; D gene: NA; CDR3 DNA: TGTGCCAGTAGTATCGTGGGGGATGGAAACACCATATATTTT; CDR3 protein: CASSIVGDGNTIYF